Only a few counts were recorded for the clone carrying this TCR beta chain. This specimen belongs to a study of T cells in localized non-small cell lung cancer. Germline-derived CDR1 and CDR2 are LNHDA and SQIVND (reference sequence). Trimming took off 10 bases at V and 1 base at J, with 10 bases between the two ends. The CDR3 runs to 13 residues. Sequencing used immunoSEQ multiplex PCR; TCRdb keeps in-frame clones, though not all of them. The sample yields 60,000 or so clones, roughly 79% seen once. The sample was PBMCs, taken before any cancer treatment. The clonotype originates from a man aged 40 to 70 with stage II lung adenocarcinoma. The rearrangement links TRBV19 to TRBJ2-2, with D tentatively TRBD1 (5 bases). CDR3 region: CATGRVNTGELFF. The CDR3 nucleotides read TGTGCCACAGGGCGCGTGAACACCGGGGAGCTGTTTTTT.